This T cell receptor beta chain was sequenced in a study of T-cell reconstitution after alpha-beta-depleted transplantation in children (dated by TCRdb to the mid-2010s). About the study as a whole: Using TCR repertoire profiling, the study followed T-cell immune reconstitution in a quantitative way in children after TCRalphabeta/CD19-depleted allogeneic hematopoietic cell transplantation. The paper as a whole reports these results and caveats: The high TCRbeta diversity at day 60 in some patients was ascribed to recipient T cells and intrathymic progenitors that had survived conditioning. About two months after transplant, the apparently early recovery of alphabetaT-cell counts reportedly depended on just several hundred clones that had expanded rapidly and came from non-depleted graft cells. Over the following months the frequencies of hyperexpanded clones went down, and after one year T-cell counts and TCRbeta diversity were mostly credited to newly produced T cells.

To prepare the library, PCR was applied. Instrument used: Illumina HiSeq 2500. TCR libraries were prepared with molecular barcoding, using unique molecular identifiers to normalize TCRbeta repertoire quantification. In-frame beta chains were kept once TCRdb had trimmed the public reads at Q25 with fastp and called clones with MiXCR. Identical CDR3 proteins give one entry, which carries the most common genes and DNA. The sample profile shows 300,000 to 400,000 distinct CDR3 sequences; about 17% of them were found once. About 41% of the sample rests with the top ten. The label giving this sample's treatment or condition can be read as: allogeneic hematopoietic cell transplantation with graft depleted of TCRalphabeta T cells and CD19 B cells. TCRalphabeta/CD19-depleted allogeneic hematopoietic cell grafts were given to the transplant recipients, all of whom were children. This clonotype has only a few counts. Its antigen specificity is not known. Within one base of it there is no much larger clone, and no base qualities were kept.

The TCR originated in a male patient aged 2 to 10 who had a stem cell transplant for acute lymphoblastic leukemia, so the T cells may come from the graft donor. Material: PBMCs, mostly from graft donor cells, obtained 360 days after TCRalphabeta/CD19-depleted stem cell transplant.

The CDR3 has the sequence CASSLEQGVTEAFF. At the DNA level, the sequence is TGTGCCAGCAGCTTGGAACAGGGGGTAACTGAAGCTTTCTTT. The chain uses TRBV5-4 and TRBJ1-1; 8 central nucleotides agree with TRBD1. The CDR3 holds 14 amino acids from the cysteine to the phenylalanine. The DNA shown is the 42-base CDR3, in frame from base 1. The germline V gene encodes CDR1 SGHNT and CDR2 YYREEE (reference sequence). Germline trimming amounts to 0 bases on V and 5 bases on J, with 3 as the count of junction bases outside the gene matches.